Each of the 8 T cell receptor beta chains below was sequenced from the same sample in a study of Graves' ophthalmopathy and Graves' hyperthyroidism. Investigators amplified TCR beta CDR3 regions from RNA transcripts. Following a first-round RT-PCR that used HTBI primers, a second-round multiplex PCR was carried out. One entry per CDR3 protein results from TCRdb running MiXCR on the multiplex PCR reads. The sample carries about 1.1 million distinct CDR3 sequences, about 38% recorded once. Sample: peripheral blood or thyroid tissue (not recorded which). The source of these receptors is an adult man with Graves' hyperthyroidism.

The CDR3 protein is CASSEARGGASWETQYF. CDR3 bases: TGTGCCAGCAGTGAAGCGCGCGGGGGGGCTTCATGGGAGACCCAGTACTTC. This sequence joins TRBV6-1 and TRBJ2-5, with 9 bases fitting TRBD2. Trimming at V came to 0 bases and at J to 5 bases, leaving 10 bases not matched to a gene. The CDR3 runs 17 residues. Germline CDR1 reads MNHNS; CDR2 reads SASEGT.

This clonotype was counted at least ten times. The chain is built from TRBV10-3 and TRBJ2-7; D remains ambiguous. With 3 bases removed from V and 2 bases from J, the gap between germline ends came to 8 bases. Germline V lookup: CDR1 ENHRY, CDR2 SYGVKD. The CDR3 is made up of 13 amino acids. CDR3 residues: CAISEKRTYEQYF. The DNA of the CDR3 is TGTGCCATCAGTGAAAAGCGAACCTACGAGCAGTACTTC.

This clonotype appeared many times. J is TRBJ1-4 and V is TRBV4-3; D is possibly TRBD1 (6 bases). Germline CDR1 and CDR2: LGHNA and YSLEER. This CDR3 region has 15 residues. V was trimmed by 0 bases and J by 7 bases, leaving 12 bases between them. The CDR3 loop reads CASSQEGAKVEKLFF. CDR3 nucleotide sequence: TGCGCCAGCAGCCAAGAGGGGGCTAAGGTTGAAAAACTGTTTTTT.

This clonotype was recorded many times. The DNA of the CDR3 is TGTGCCAGCAGCCCCCCCCTAGCGGGAAACACCGGGGAGCTGTTTTTT. Amino acids: CASSPPLAGNTGELFF. The J gene is TRBJ2-2, the V gene TRBV25-1; the match to TRBD2 covers 9 bases. V shed 6 bases, J shed 2 bases, and the junction held 7 bases outside the gene matches. This CDR3 is 16 amino acids long. Germline CDR1 and CDR2: MGHDK and SYGVNS.

This clonotype showed up just a few times. This chain uses TRBV11-2 with TRBJ1-1; TRBD1 might be the D (6 bases). This CDR3 spans 13 amino acids. CDR1 and CDR2 from the germline V gene are SGHAT and FQNNGV. V lost 4 bases, J lost 10 bases, and 16 bases lay in between. The CDR3 DNA follows: TGTGCCAGCAGCTGGGACGGGGACATAGGAGCTTTCTTT. Protein: CASSWDGDIGAFF.

For this clonotype: Since a much larger clone is just one base distant, this may be a read error. The J gene is TRBJ2-5, the V gene TRBV2; D assignment may be TRBD1 or TRBD2 (5 bases each). V was pared by 6 bases and J by 5 bases, with 28 bases between. The CDR3 has 18 amino acids. The germline gives CDR1 SNHLY, CDR2 FYNNEI. CDR3 DNA sequence: TGTGCCAGCAGCTCCCTCCTCCGGACCCGGAGGCCAGGGGAGACCCAGTACTTC. The encoded protein is CASSSLLRTRRPGETQYF.

The J gene is TRBJ1-2, the V gene TRBV25-1; 8 nucleotides agree with TRBD1. CDR1 is MGHDK and CDR2 is SYGVNS in the germline V gene. The CDR3 extends over 13 amino acids. V shed 8 bases and J 2 bases; nucleotides not matched to a gene: 4. CDR3 sequence: CASVAGGNYGYTF. The CDR3 nucleotides are TGTGCCAGCGTGGCAGGGGGCAACTATGGCTACACCTTC.

This clonotype was counted between two and nine times. The J gene is TRBJ1-1, the V gene TRBV25-1; D gene uncertain. Between the trimmed V and J ends, which lost 3 bases and 1 base, there was a span of 6 bases. CDR1 MGHDK and CDR2 SYGVNS come from the germline V gene. The CDR3 totals 13 residues. The CDR3 coding sequence is TGTGCCAGCAGTGAGTACAAGAACACTGAAGCTTTCTTT. Protein: CASSEYKNTEAFF.